The 27 T cell receptor beta chains presented below share a single source sample, sequenced in a study of shared clonotypes between healthy human individuals. The data were produced by immunoSEQ multiplex PCR, yet TCRdb's version contains in-frame clones alone and is incomplete. Of around 450,000 clones listed, roughly 83% are singletons. Sequenced material: PBMCs. All receptors come from a woman in her 40s in good health. Some clones in this sample may be carry-over from other donors' samples.

This sequence joins TRBV7-7 and TRBJ2-3; 11 bases map to TRBD2. The CDR3 extends over 18 amino acids. J gave up 3 bases and V 1 base, and 9 bases lay outside the gene matches. Germline V gene sequence: CDR1 SSHAT, CDR2 FNYEAQ (reference sequence). In nucleotides, the CDR3 is TGTGCCAGCAGCTTAGGTCTCACTAGCGGGAGTTTAACAGATACGCAGTATTTT. Its protein product is CASSLGLTSGSLTDTQYF.

This clone occurred a few times. The sample has other DNA sequences that encode this CDR3 too. V gene TRBV19 combines with J gene TRBJ2-7; D not certain. V lost 1 base and J 2 bases, leaving 6 bases between the germline ends. The CDR3 runs to 13 residues. Germline V gives CDR1 LNHDA, CDR2 SQIVND (reference sequence). The CDR3: CASSIGRTYEQYF. The CDR3 DNA reads as TGTGCCAGTAGTATAGGACGCACCTACGAGCAGTACTTC.

The genes are TRBV7-2 and TRBJ2-5; perhaps TRBD2 as D (6 bases). The tail of the sequence fits TRBJ2-7 better, so the J call may be wrong. In germline, CDR1 is SGHTA, CDR2 FQGNSA. The CDR3 loop spans 16 amino acids. The CDR3 loop is CASSSVWGRTTYEQYF. CDR3 bases: TGTGCCAGCAGCTCCGTCTGGGGGAGGACTACCTACGAGCAGTACTTC.

Concerning this clone: This sample also contains other DNA sequences that code for the same CDR3. The rearrangement links TRBV5-6 to TRBJ1-1, with D unresolved. CDR3 length: 13 residues. Germline lookup yields CDR1 SGHDT and CDR2 YYEEEE. The V and J ends lost 5 bases and 1 base respectively, with 9 bases between them. The CDR3: CASSFSGNTEAFF. The CDR3 coding sequence is TGTGCCAGCAGTTTTTCGGGGAACACTGAAGCTTTCTTT.

V is TRBV28 and J is TRBJ1-2, with a possible D match to TRBD1 (5 bases). Germline V gives CDR1 MDHEN, CDR2 SYDVKM. Trimming removed 2 bases from V and 6 bases from J, with 13 bases in between. The CDR3 runs to 14 residues. CDR3 in amino acids: CASSLRAWGDGYTF. CDR3 bases: TGTGCCAGCAGTTTAAGGGCCTGGGGGGATGGCTACACCTTC.

The chain recombines TRBV6-9 with TRBJ2-7; 9 bases line up with TRBD1. V was pared by 1 base and J by 2 bases, with 9 bases of the junction left unmatched. The CDR3 contains 17 residues. CDR1 is MNHGY and CDR2 is SVAAGI in the germline V gene. The CDR3 nucleotides read TGTGCCAGCAGTTATTGGGTGCCCGGGACAGGGACCTACGAGCAGTACTTC. This translates into CASSYWVPGTGTYEQYF.

The J gene is TRBJ2-7, the V gene TRBV5-5, with D possibly matching TRBD2 (6 bases). Germline loops: CDR1 SGHKS, CDR2 YYEKEE (reference sequence). There are 15 residues in the CDR3. Trimming stripped 0 bases from V and 0 bases from J, with 10 bases between. The CDR3 spells CASSLAGGTSYEQYF. The CDR3 coding sequence is TGTGCCAGCAGCTTGGCGGGCGGGACCTCCTACGAGCAGTACTTC.

The J gene is TRBJ1-6, the V gene TRBV27; D might be TRBD1 (5 bases). The V gene's germline CDR1 is MNHEY and CDR2 SMNVEV (reference sequence). V dropped 5 bases and J dropped 7 bases, with 12 bases sitting between them. This CDR3 comprises 14 residues. The CDR3: CASSLLRQNSPLHF. As DNA, the CDR3 is TGTGCCAGCAGTCTCCTCAGACAGAATTCACCCCTCCACTTT.

The V gene is TRBV28, the J gene TRBJ2-6, with 12 positions matching TRBD2. V shed 4 bases and J 4 bases; nucleotides not matched to a gene: 8. This CDR3 has 18 residues. Germline V gene data show CDR1 as MDHEN and CDR2 as SYDVKM. The CDR3: CASSSSGRAWYGANVLTF. For the CDR3, the DNA is TGTGCCAGCAGTTCTAGCGGGAGGGCTTGGTACGGGGCCAACGTCCTGACTTTC.

In DNA, the CDR3 is TGTGCCAGCAGCTCCGGAGCCCAGGAGGTCTACGAGCAGTACTTC. Amino acids: CASSSGAQEVYEQYF. The chain is built from TRBV5-4 and TRBJ2-7; TRBD2 might be the D (5 bases). There are 15 residues in the CDR3. Germline V gene sequence: CDR1 SGHNT, CDR2 YYREEE (reference sequence). V lost 3 bases, J lost 3 bases, and 16 bases lay in between. Complete variable domain (other parts from reference TRBV5-4 and TRBJ2-7): ETGVTQSPTHLIKTRGQQVTLRCSSQSGHNTVSWYQQALGQGPQFIFQYYREEENGRGNFPPRFSGLQFPNYSSELNVNALELDDSALYLCASSSGAQEVYEQYFGPGTRLTVT.

The chain joins TRBV6-6 to TRBJ2-1; D gene ambiguous. Germline V lookup: CDR1 MNHNY, CDR2 SVGAGI (reference sequence). V was shortened by 4 bases and J by 7 bases, with 8 bases between the two germline ends. CDR3 length equals 12 residues. The CDR3 sequence: CASSSHHNEQFF. CDR3 sequence (DNA): TGTGCCAGCAGTTCACATCATAATGAGCAGTTCTTC.

This clone occurred a few times. This rearrangement joins TRBV19 to TRBJ1-5, with TRBD1 matching 12 bases. With V trimmed by 5 bases and J by 7 bases, 0 bases remained unmatched. There are 13 residues in the CDR3. CDR1 is LNHDA and CDR2 is SQIVND in the germline V gene (reference sequence). The chain's CDR3 is CASSGTGGQPQHF. For the CDR3, the DNA is TGTGCCAGTAGTGGGACAGGGGGCCAGCCCCAGCATTTT.

The rearrangement links TRBV29-1 to TRBJ1-1, with TRBD1 as a possible D gene (5 bases). The CDR3 is 13 amino acids. With 8 bases removed from V and 2 bases from J, the gap between germline ends came to 15 bases. Per the germline V gene, CDR1 is SQVTM and CDR2 is ANQGSEA. CDR3 nucleotides: TGCAGCACCAGGTCCGGGGGTAACACTGAAGCTTTCTTT. Protein product: CSTRSGGNTEAFF.

The V call is TRBV5-1, the J call TRBJ1-4, with 10 bases matching TRBD1. V trimming: 4 bases; J trimming: 4 bases; junction bases outside the gene matches: 4. The CDR3 totals 15 residues. Germline V gene sequence: CDR1 SGHRS, CDR2 YFSETQ. CDR3 sequence: CASSPRDRGNEKLFF. The CDR3 DNA reads TGCGCCAGCAGCCCCCGGGACAGGGGTAATGAAAAACTGTTTTTT.

This sequence joins TRBV28 and TRBJ2-2; 7 nucleotides match TRBD1. The CDR3 has 16 residues. The germline CDR1 and CDR2 sequences are MDHEN and SYDVKM. The V segment lost 3 bases and the J segment 4 bases; nucleotides outside the gene matches: 8. In nucleotides, the CDR3 is TGTGCCAGCAGTTTGGGGACAGTTAAAGTCACCGGGGAGCTGTTTTTT. Its translation: CASSLGTVKVTGELFF.

The genes are TRBV14 and TRBJ2-4; D possibly corresponds to TRBD2 (6 bases). V was shortened by 1 base and J by 3 bases, with 10 bases between the two germline ends. Germline loops: CDR1 SGHDN, CDR2 FVKESK. The CDR3 length is 15 residues. CDR3 DNA sequence: TGTGCCAGCAGCCAAGTCGGAGGGCTCAAAAACATTCAGTACTTC. Its protein is CASSQVGGLKNIQYF.

Turning to this clone: Distinct nucleotide sequences in the sample also encode this CDR3. The chain carries TRBV7-3 and TRBJ2-2; D is perhaps TRBD1 or TRBD2 (5 bases each). The CDR3 is 15 residues long. Germline-derived CDR1 and CDR2 are SGHTA and FQGTGA. V was shortened by 1 base and J by 3 bases, with 9 bases between the two germline ends. Here the CDR3 reads CASSLRGADTGELFF. The CDR3 nucleotides read TGTGCCAGCAGCTTAAGAGGGGCGGACACCGGGGAGCTGTTTTTT. Full variable domain (missing parts from reference TRBV7-3 and TRBJ2-2): GAGVSQTPSNKVTEKGKYVELRCDPISGHTALYWYRQSLGQGPEFLIYFQGTGAADDSGLPNDRFFAVRPEGSVSTLKIQRTERGDSAVYLCASSLRGADTGELFFGEGSRLTVL.

The rearrangement joins TRBV27 to TRBJ2-2; TRBD2 agrees at 7 bases. The CDR3 runs to 18 residues. Trimming took 5 bases from V and 2 from J; bases not matched to a gene: 14. Germline CDR1 and CDR2: MNHEY and SMNVEV (reference sequence). CDR3 loop: CASSIRLATLHNTGELFF. In DNA, the CDR3 is TGTGCCAGCAGTATCAGACTAGCTACACTACATAACACCGGGGAGCTGTTTTTT.

The rearrangement links TRBV30 to TRBJ2-7; D is undetermined. This CDR3 contains 13 residues. Trimming removed 3 bases from V and 3 bases from J, with 12 bases in between. Germline CDR1 GTSNPN, CDR2 SVGIG (reference sequence). The CDR3 coding sequence is TGTGCCTGGAGCGCCGGAACTTTCTACGAGCAGTACTTC. Its translation: CAWSAGTFYEQYF. The entire variable domain, with the rest obtained from reference TRBV30 and TRBJ2-7, is as follows: SQTIHQWPATLVQPVGSPLSLECTVEGTSNPNLYWYRQAAGRGLQLLFYSVGIGQISSEVPQNLSASRPQDRQFILSSKKLLLSDSGFYLCAWSAGTFYEQYFGPGTRLTVT.

The rearrangement uses TRBV28 and TRBJ1-1, with D unclear. The V end lost 6 bases, the J end lost 0 bases, and 14 bases lay between the germline ends. Germline-derived CDR1 and CDR2 are MDHEN and SYDVKM. The CDR3 consists of 15 residues. CDR3 in amino acids: CASRKRILMNTEAFF. In nucleotides, the CDR3 is TGTGCCAGCAGGAAGAGGATCTTGATGAACACTGAAGCTTTCTTT.

This CDR3 is CASSSQYRDYGYTF. The CDR3 region has the DNA TGTGCCAGCAGTTCGCAGTACCGGGACTATGGCTACACCTTC. This chain joins TRBV28 and TRBJ1-2; no clear D. The V gene's germline CDR1 is MDHEN and CDR2 SYDVKM. This CDR3 is built from 14 residues. V was shortened by 4 bases and J by 3 bases, with 12 bases between the two germline ends.

The chain links TRBV4-1 to TRBJ1-6; a weak D match, TRBD1 (6 bases). Germline V gene data show CDR1 as MGHRA and CDR2 as YSYEKL. The CDR3 extends over 16 amino acids. V was cut by 0 bases and J by 5 bases, with 11 bases left in between. CDR3 residues: CASSQELGTNNSPLHF. The CDR3 nucleotides are TGCGCCAGCAGCCAAGAACTCGGGACAAATAATTCACCCCTCCACTTT.

The count of this clone is one. The J gene is TRBJ2-1, the V gene TRBV28, with a tentative D call TRBD2 (5 bases). Looked up from germline, CDR1 is MDHEN and CDR2 is SYDVKM. Between the trimmed V and J ends, which lost 2 bases and 9 bases, there was a span of 26 bases. There are 18 residues in the CDR3. In DNA, the CDR3 is TGTGCCAGCAGTTTAGTTTTGCAAGGGAGTACCCGTGGGAGTGAGCAGTTCTTC. It encodes CASSLVLQGSTRGSEQFF.

The rearrangement links TRBV15 to TRBJ1-4; tentative D call: TRBD1 (5 bases). Germline V lookup: CDR1 LNHNV, CDR2 YYDKDF (reference sequence). The CDR3 has 17 residues. V was pared by 1 base and J by 8 bases, with 20 bases between. The CDR3 coding sequence is TGTGCCACCAGCAGAGGGTCGGCGGGGCAGGGTGGCGAAAAACTGTTTTTT. Translation gives CATSRGSAGQGGEKLFF.

The sample holds one count of this clone. At one boundary the junction diverges from the germline segment, which might be a read error. This same CDR3 is encoded by further DNA sequences in the sample. V usage is TRBV2 and J usage is TRBJ2-5; D is undetermined. CDR1 is SNHLY, CDR2 FYNNEI, per germline. This CDR3 is 10 amino acids long. The CDR3 here is CASREETQYF. CDR3 sequence (DNA): TGTGCCAGCAGAGAAGAGACCCAGTACTTC.

The chain uses TRBV11-3 and TRBJ2-2; D remains unclear. CDR3 length: 13 amino acids. From germline, CDR1 is SGHNT and CDR2 YENEEA. Trimming took off 3 bases at V and 4 bases at J, with 6 bases between the two ends. Here the CDR3 reads CASSFERTGELFF. The CDR3, as DNA: TGTGCCAGCAGCTTCGAGCGCACCGGGGAGCTGTTTTTT.

The chain carries TRBV20-1 and TRBJ2-2; D unclear. V was trimmed by 2 bases and J by 3 bases, leaving 1 base between them. The CDR3 has 11 amino acids. Germline lookup yields CDR1 DFQATT and CDR2 SNEGSKA (reference sequence). The CDR3, as DNA: TGCAGTGCTAGATACACCGGGGAGCTGTTTTTT. Its translation is CSARYTGELFF.